A single sample gave rise to the 25 T cell receptor beta chains below, sequenced in a study of blood T cell repertoires in COVID-19 (dated by TCRdb to 2018 to 2021). Preparation of the library involved the immunoSEQ multiplex PCR assay. TCRdb mirrors the immuneACCESS table, restricted to in-frame sequences. Some clones are absent from its copies; in checked studies, under half trace to an unresolved V gene, and the reason for the others is unknown. The sample table lists under 300,000 clones, roughly 90% of them with a count of one. The leading ten clones occupy about 0.74% of the sample. Sequences were obtained from peripheral blood. These receptors were obtained from a woman in her twenties or thirties with acute or convalescent COVID-19.

V usage is TRBV6-4 and J usage is TRBJ1-6; 7 bases are shared with TRBD1. The germline CDR1 and CDR2 sequences are MRHNA and SNTAGT. The CDR3 covers 14 residues. The junction had 4 bases not matched to a gene; V was cut back by 2 bases and J by 9 bases. The CDR3 DNA reads TGTGCCAGCAGTGACAAAGGGGGCAGTTCACCCCTCCACTTT. Encoded protein: CASSDKGGSSPLHF.

The CDR3 DNA reads TGTGCCAGCAGCGCCTCGACTGGAACCTACGAGCAGTACTTC. Translating gives CASSASTGTYEQYF. The chain joins TRBV9 to TRBJ2-7; D uncertain. The CDR3 covers 14 residues. Germline V gene lookup returns CDR1 SGDLS and CDR2 YYNGEE. Trimming cost V 3 bases and J 2 bases, with 12 bases left between them. The variable domain in full, completed from reference TRBV9 and TRBJ2-7, reads DSGVTQTPKHLITATGQRVTLRCSPRSGDLSVYWYQQSLDQGLQFLIQYYNGEERAKGNILERFSAQQFPDLHSELNLSSLELGDSALYFCASSASTGTYEQYFGPGTRLTVT.

The chain combines TRBV5-8 with TRBJ1-5; TRBD1 matches 9 bases. The length of the CDR3 is 15 residues. CDR1 and CDR2 from the germline V gene are SGHTS and YDEGEE. Trimming at V came to 5 bases and at J to 2 bases, leaving 5 bases not matched to a gene. The CDR3 reads CASSRTGVGNQPQHF. The CDR3 nucleotides are TGTGCCAGCAGTAGGACAGGGGTTGGCAATCAGCCCCAGCATTTT.

This clone was observed a handful of times. The J gene is TRBJ1-1, the V gene TRBV5-6; the match to TRBD1 covers 8 bases. CDR1 is SGHDT, CDR2 YYEEEE, per germline. V shed 3 bases, J shed 3 bases, and the junction held 1 base outside the gene matches. The CDR3 is 13 amino acids. The CDR3 coding sequence is TGTGCCAGCAGCTCGGACAGGGACACTGAAGCTTTCTTT. It encodes CASSSDRDTEAFF.

The chain joins TRBV19 to TRBJ1-3; D unresolved. Germline lookup yields CDR1 LNHDA and CDR2 SQIVND (reference sequence). The CDR3 length is 15 residues. V shed 9 bases and J shed 2 bases, with 17 bases lying between them. Here the CDR3 reads CASTIPGNPGNTIYF. CDR3 sequence (DNA): TGTGCCAGCACCATTCCCGGGAACCCTGGAAACACCATATATTTT.

The chain couples TRBV4-2 to TRBJ1-2; tentative D call: TRBD1 (5 bases). The CDR3 runs 13 residues. V lost 2 bases and J lost 5, with 9 bases in between. The germline gives CDR1 LGHNA, CDR2 YNFKEQ. This CDR3 reads CASSQRSGYGYTF. In DNA, the CDR3 is TGTGCCAGCAGCCAAAGGTCAGGGTATGGCTACACCTTC.

The chain combines TRBV5-1 with TRBJ2-5; 11 bases are shared with TRBD1. J lost 2 bases, V lost 4 bases, and 4 bases had no gene match. The CDR3 totals 15 residues. Germline loops: CDR1 SGHRS, CDR2 YFSETQ. Written as DNA, the CDR3 is TGCGCCAGCAGCAAAGGACAGGGGGCTCAAGAGACCCAGTACTTC. This sequence encodes CASSKGQGAQETQYF.

The chain joins TRBV6-5 to TRBJ1-2; 8 bases align to TRBD1. Germline lookup yields CDR1 MNHEY and CDR2 SVGAGI. This CDR3 comprises 14 residues. The V and J ends lost 4 bases and 8 bases, in that order; junction bases with no gene match: 9. CDR3 sequence: CASSWGQEGLGYTF. CDR3 coding DNA: TGTGCCAGCAGTTGGGGACAGGAGGGTCTAGGCTACACCTTC.

The J gene is TRBJ1-2, the V gene TRBV19; 8 bases match TRBD1. The CDR3 is made up of 12 amino acids. V shed 7 bases and J 8 bases; nucleotides not matched to a gene: 6. Germline V lookup: CDR1 LNHDA, CDR2 SQIVND (reference sequence). The CDR3 is CASITGGTGYTF. The DNA for the CDR3 is TGTGCCAGTATTACAGGGGGAACGGGCTACACCTTC.

J is TRBJ2-1 and V is TRBV5-5; 10 bases are a match to TRBD2. The germline gives CDR1 SGHKS, CDR2 YYEKEE (reference sequence). The CDR3 length is 18 residues. The V gene end was trimmed by 2 bases and the J gene end by 3 bases; junction bases not matched to a gene: 11. The CDR3 is CASSFPNILAGDYNEQFF. The CDR3 bases are TGTGCCAGCAGCTTCCCTAATATTCTAGCGGGGGACTACAATGAGCAGTTCTTC.

CDR3 bases: TGTGCCAGCAGCTTAGATAGCGGGAGGGTTTCCATCACCGGGGAGCTGTTTTTT. This gives the protein CASSLDSGRVSITGELFF. The genes are TRBV7-2 and TRBJ2-2, with TRBD2 matching over 11 bases. V lost 1 base and J lost 4; bases outside the gene matches: 8. CDR1 and CDR2 from the germline V gene are SGHTA and FQGNSA. The CDR3 is 18 residues long. The variable domain in full, with the rest retrieved from reference TRBV7-2 and TRBJ2-2, is GAGVSQSPSNKVTEKGKDVELRCDPISGHTALYWYRQSLGQGLEFLIYFQGNSAPDKSGLPSDRFSAERTGGSVSTLTIQRTQQEDSAVYLCASSLDSGRVSITGELFFGEGSRLTVL.

This clone has just one count. The V and J genes are TRBV3-1 (or the pseudogene TRBV3-2) and TRBJ2-1; 7 positions agree with TRBD2. V shed 2 bases and J 5 bases; nucleotides not matched to a gene: 15. This CDR3 is built from 18 residues. The germline gives CDR1 LGHDT, CDR2 YNNKEL (reference sequence). The CDR3 DNA reads as TGTGCCAGCAGCCAATTAAATACTCGGGAGGCCCCGCACAATGAGCAGTTCTTC. Encoded protein: CASSQLNTREAPHNEQFF.

The rearrangement joins TRBV6-6 to TRBJ1-2, with TRBD1 matching over 9 bases. Trimming removed 5 bases from V and 8 bases from J; junction bases left unmatched: 6. CDR3 size: 13 residues. The germline V gene encodes CDR1 MNHNY and CDR2 SVGAGI (reference sequence). The CDR3 here is CASSAGTGLGYTF. DNA of the CDR3: TGTGCCAGCAGTGCCGGGACAGGGCTAGGCTACACCTTC.

The chain carries TRBV29-1 and TRBJ1-2, with D perhaps matching TRBD1 (6 bases). Germline V lookup: CDR1 SQVTM, CDR2 ANQGSEA. V lost 0 bases, J lost 4 bases, and 12 bases lay in between. The CDR3 runs 14 residues. The CDR3 DNA follows: TGCAGCGTTGAAGATTCCGGGACACCCTATGGCTACACCTTC. It specifies CSVEDSGTPYGYTF.

The rearrangement links TRBV6-5 to TRBJ1-4, with 9 nucleotides matching TRBD1. The junction had 2 bases not matched to a gene; V was cut back by 0 bases and J by 6 bases. CDR3 length: 15 residues. CDR1 and CDR2 from the germline V gene are MNHEY and SVGAGI. The chain's CDR3 is CASSYSGTGYEKLFF. The CDR3 DNA reads as TGTGCCAGCAGTTACTCCGGGACAGGGTATGAAAAACTGTTTTTT.

The J gene is TRBJ2-3, the V gene TRBV4-2; 11 bases are shared with TRBD2. V shed 3 bases and J 4 bases; nucleotides not matched to a gene: 12. The CDR3 loop spans 18 amino acids. Germline CDR1 and CDR2: LGHNA and YNFKEQ. CDR3 coding DNA: TGTGCCAGCAGCCAGGGGATAGCGGGAGGGCCAAATGCAGATACGCAGTATTTT. Its translation: CASSQGIAGGPNADTQYF.

The chain uses TRBV4-3 and TRBJ2-3, with D possibly TRBD2 on 6 matching bases. V lost 5 bases, J lost 0 bases, and 18 bases lay in between. The CDR3 length is 17 residues. Germline loops: CDR1 LGHNA, CDR2 YSLEER. CDR3 nucleotides: TGCGCCAGCAGCGCTTATGGCGGGGTCTCCAGCACAGATACGCAGTATTTT. This codes for CASSAYGGVSSTDTQYF.

This clone has only a few counts. The chain is built from TRBV5-1 and TRBJ1-6; no firm D call. This CDR3 spans 13 amino acids. Germline V gene sequence: CDR1 SGHRS, CDR2 YFSETQ. Trimming cost V 0 bases and J 9 bases, with 7 bases left between them. The CDR3 bases are TGCGCCAGCAGCTTGGGAGGGTTTTCACCCCTCCACTTT. This codes for CASSLGGFSPLHF.

The chain joins TRBV27 to TRBJ1-4; no definite D call. The ends were cut back, 1 base at V and 7 bases at J, with 7 bases in the middle. Germline V gene data show CDR1 as MNHEY and CDR2 as SMNVEV (reference sequence). The CDR3 runs 13 residues. CDR3 protein: CASSLFRGEKLFF. In nucleotides, the CDR3 is TGTGCCAGCAGTTTATTCCGGGGTGAAAAACTGTTTTTT.

This chain links TRBV6-5 with TRBJ2-1; TRBD1 matches 9 bases. The trim removed 6 bases at V and 4 bases at J, leaving 7 bases unmatched. This CDR3 spans 15 amino acids. Per germline, CDR1 MNHEY and CDR2 SVGAGI. CDR3 amino acids: CASRGQGISYNEQFF. CDR3 in DNA: TGTGCCAGCAGGGGACAGGGCATTTCGTACAATGAGCAGTTCTTC.

CDR3 protein: CASRRGGYTF. DNA of the CDR3: TGTGCCAGCAGGCGGGGAGGCTACACCTTC. V and J are TRBV28 and TRBJ1-2; D unresolved. This CDR3 is 10 amino acids long. Germline CDR1 is MDHEN and CDR2 is SYDVKM. Trimming stripped 6 bases from V and 8 bases from J, with 7 bases between.

The chain joins TRBV27 to TRBJ2-7, with TRBD1 as a possible D gene (5 bases). The CDR3 runs to 13 residues. Germline V CDR1 and CDR2: MNHEY, SMNVEV (reference sequence). V was shortened by 7 bases and J by 4 bases, with 14 bases between the two germline ends. The CDR3 is CASTQGFPYEQYF. CDR3 sequence (DNA): TGTGCCAGCACCCAGGGTTTTCCATACGAGCAGTACTTC.

V gene TRBV6-2 or TRBV6-3 combines with J gene TRBJ2-5, with TRBD1 identical over 8 bases. V dropped 5 bases and J dropped 4; count of bases not matched to a gene: 9. Germline V lookup: CDR1 MNHEY, CDR2 SVGEGT. The CDR3 has 15 amino acids. The CDR3 nucleotides read TGTGCCAGCAGTCCCCTCGACAGGGGAAGAGAGACCCAGTACTTC. This sequence encodes CASSPLDRGRETQYF.

The chain combines TRBV29-1 with TRBJ1-5; the D is unclear. Germline loops: CDR1 SQVTM, CDR2 ANQGSEA. This CDR3 spans 13 amino acids. Trimming took 4 bases from V and 0 from J, leaving 7 bases between them. The CDR3 DNA sequence: TGCAGCGTTGGGGAGAATAGCAATCAGCCCCAGCATTTT. This gives the protein CSVGENSNQPQHF. Full variable domain (rest looked up from reference TRBV29-1 and TRBJ1-5): SAVISQKPSRDICQRGTSLTIQCQVDSQVTMMFWYRQQPGQSLTLIATANQGSEATYESGFVIDKFPISRPNLTFSTLTVSNMSPEDSSIYLCSVGENSNQPQHFGDGTRLSIL.

This chain uses TRBV27 with TRBJ2-1; 9 bases agree with TRBD2. Germline loops: CDR1 MNHEY, CDR2 SMNVEV (reference sequence). This CDR3 has 13 amino acids. V shed 2 bases, J shed 11 bases, and the junction held 4 bases outside the gene matches. The DNA of the CDR3 is TGTGCCAGCAGTTTAGTAGCGGGAGATCAGCAGTTCTTC. This translates into CASSLVAGDQQFF.